The source of this T cell receptor beta chain is a study of blood T cell repertoires in COVID-19. This clone was counted a few times. At the DNA level, this CDR3 is encoded by other sequences in the same sample as well. Profiling relied on immunoSEQ multiplex PCR, and the TCRdb table lists in-frame clones only, not all of them. The sample consists of about 190,000 clones, around nine tenths of them appearing once. V lost 0 bases, J lost 5 bases, and 8 bases lay in between. This CDR3 is built from 13 residues. The germline CDR1 and CDR2 sequences are GTSNPN and SVGIG (reference sequence). Sample: peripheral blood. This TCR was sampled from a man younger than 40 with acute or convalescent COVID-19. This chain joins TRBV30 and TRBJ1-5; D is possibly TRBD1 (6 bases). The CDR3 DNA reads as TGTGCCTGGAGTGTACAGGGACATCAGCCCCAGCATTTT. Amino acid sequence: CAWSVQGHQPQHF.